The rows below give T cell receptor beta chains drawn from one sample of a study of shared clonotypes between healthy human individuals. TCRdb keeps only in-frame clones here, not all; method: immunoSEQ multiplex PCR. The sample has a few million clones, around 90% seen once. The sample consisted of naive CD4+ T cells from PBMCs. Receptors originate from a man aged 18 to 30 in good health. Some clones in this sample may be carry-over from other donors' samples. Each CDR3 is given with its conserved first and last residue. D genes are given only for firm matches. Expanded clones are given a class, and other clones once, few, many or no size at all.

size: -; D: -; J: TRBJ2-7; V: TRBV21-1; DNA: TGTGCCAGCAGCAAAATACGCTCGTCAGGCCCTAACTACGCGGAGCAGTACTTC; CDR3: CASSKIRSSGPNYAEQYF
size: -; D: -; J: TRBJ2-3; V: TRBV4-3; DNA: TGCGCCAGCAGCCAAGGGCTAGCGTCTACGCAGTATTTT; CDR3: CASSQGLASTQYF
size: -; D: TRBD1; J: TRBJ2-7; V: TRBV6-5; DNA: TGTGCCAGCAGTTCAAGACAGGGGGTCCACGAGCAGTACTTC; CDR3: CASSSRQGVHEQYF
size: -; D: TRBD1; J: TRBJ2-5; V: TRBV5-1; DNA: TGCGCCAGCAGCCCCGGGACAGTGACACAAGAGACCCAGTACTTC; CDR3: CASSPGTVTQETQYF
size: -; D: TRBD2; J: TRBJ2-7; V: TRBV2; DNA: TGTGCCAGCAGCGGGCTAGCGGGAGACGAGCAGTACTTC; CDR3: CASSGLAGDEQYF
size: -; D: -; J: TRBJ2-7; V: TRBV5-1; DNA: TGCGCCAGCAGCTTAGCCATATCCTACGAGCAGTACTTC; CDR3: CASSLAISYEQYF
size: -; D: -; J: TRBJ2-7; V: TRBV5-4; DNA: TGTGCCAGCAGGACTCAGGGGGGGGAAGCCTACGAGCAGTACTTC; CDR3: CASRTQGGEAYEQYF
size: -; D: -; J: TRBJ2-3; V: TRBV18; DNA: TGTGCCAGCTCACCCAAAGATACGCAGTATTTT; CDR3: CASSPKDTQYF
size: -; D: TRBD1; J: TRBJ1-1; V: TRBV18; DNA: TGTGCCAGCTCAGCAGGGACAGACACTGAAGCTTTCTTT; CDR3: CASSAGTDTEAFF
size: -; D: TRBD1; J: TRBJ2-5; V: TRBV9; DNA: TGTGCCAGCAGCCCGGGACAGGGGCGGTCAGAGACCCAGTACTTC; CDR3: CASSPGQGRSETQYF
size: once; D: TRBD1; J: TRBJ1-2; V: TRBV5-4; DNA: TGTGCCAGCAGCGAGACAGGGGATTATGGCTACACCTTC; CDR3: CASSETGDYGYTF
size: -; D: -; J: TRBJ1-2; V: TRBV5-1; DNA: TGCGCCAGCAGCCCGGCCGGGGTAGTTAGGGGCTACACCTTC; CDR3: CASSPAGVVRGYTF
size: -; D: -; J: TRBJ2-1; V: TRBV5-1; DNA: TGCGCCAGCAGCTTTGGTGAGGGGCCCCCTTCGGAGCAGTTCTTC; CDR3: CASSFGEGPPSEQFF
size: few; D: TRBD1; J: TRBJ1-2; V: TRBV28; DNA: TGTGCCAGCAGTGAGGCCGGGACAGCCATTTATGGCTACACCTTC; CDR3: CASSEAGTAIYGYTF
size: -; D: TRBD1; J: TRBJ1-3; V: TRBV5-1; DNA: TGCGCCAGCAGCAGAACCGGGACAGGGGCTGGAAGCACCATATATTTT; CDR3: CASSRTGTGAGSTIYF
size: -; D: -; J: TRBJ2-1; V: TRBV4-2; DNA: TGTGCCAGCAGCCAAGGAAGGGACAATGAGCAGTTCTTC; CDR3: CASSQGRDNEQFF
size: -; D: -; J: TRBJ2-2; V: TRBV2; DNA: TGTAGCGGGCGGCAGGACACCGGGGAGCTGTTTTTT; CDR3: CSGRQDTGELFF
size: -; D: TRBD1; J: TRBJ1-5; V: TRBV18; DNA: TGTGCCAGCTCACTGGACAGGGGTCAGCCCCAGCATTTT; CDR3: CASSLDRGQPQHF
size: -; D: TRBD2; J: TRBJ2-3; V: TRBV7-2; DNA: TGTGCCAGCAGCCCGGGACTAGCGGGAGTTGTGGATACGCAGTATTTT; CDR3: CASSPGLAGVVDTQYF
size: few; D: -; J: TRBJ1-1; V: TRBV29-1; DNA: TGCAGCGTTGTAGGCCTCGGGGGCACTGAAGCTTTCTTT; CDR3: CSVVGLGGTEAFF
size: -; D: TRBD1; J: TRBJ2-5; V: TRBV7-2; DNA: TGTGCCAGCAGCTGGACAGGGTCGGAGACCCAGTACTTC; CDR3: CASSWTGSETQYF
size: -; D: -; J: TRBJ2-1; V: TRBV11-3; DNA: TGTGCCAGCAGCCGGACAGAATACAATGAGCAGTTCTTC; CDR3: CASSRTEYNEQFF
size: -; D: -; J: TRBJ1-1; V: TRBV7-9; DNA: TGTGCCAGCAGCTTACTCAAGACCGTGCCGAACACTGAAGCTTTCTTT; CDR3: CASSLLKTVPNTEAFF
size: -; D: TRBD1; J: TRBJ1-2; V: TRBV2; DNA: TGTGCCAGCAGTGTATATCGACAGGGCTATGGCTACACCTTC; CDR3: CASSVYRQGYGYTF
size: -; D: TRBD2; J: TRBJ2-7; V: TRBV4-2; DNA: TGTGCCAGCAGCCAAGAGCCGGGACTAGCGGGAGGGCCTACCTACGAGCAGTACTTC; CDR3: CASSQEPGLAGGPTYEQYF
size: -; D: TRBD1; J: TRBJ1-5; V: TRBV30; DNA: TGTGCCTGGAGTACGACAGGGAAGGATCAGCCCCAGCATTTT; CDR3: CAWSTTGKDQPQHF
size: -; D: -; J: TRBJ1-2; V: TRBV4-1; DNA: TGCGCCAGCAGCCCCCTCGAGGCGAATAACTATGGCTACACCTTC; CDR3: CASSPLEANNYGYTF
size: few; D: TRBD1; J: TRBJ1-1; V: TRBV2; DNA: TGTGCCAGCAGCCCTGACAGGGTCACTGAAGCTTTCTTT; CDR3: CASSPDRVTEAFF
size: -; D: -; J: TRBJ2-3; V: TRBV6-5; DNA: TGTGCCAGCAGACGAAAAACAGACGCAGATACGCAGTATTTT; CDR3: CASRRKTDADTQYF
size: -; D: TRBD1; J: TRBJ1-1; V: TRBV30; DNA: TGTGCCTGGAACGGACAGGGAGGGAAAGCTTTCTTT; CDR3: CAWNGQGGKAFF
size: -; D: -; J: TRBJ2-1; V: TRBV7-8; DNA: TGTGCCAGCAGCTTCGGGACTTCGTACAATGAGCAGTTCTTC; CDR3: CASSFGTSYNEQFF
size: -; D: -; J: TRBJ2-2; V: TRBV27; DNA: TGTGCCAGCAGTTTAAGGGGACCTTCAAGTCGAGACACCGGGGAGCTGTTTTTT; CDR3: CASSLRGPSSRDTGELFF
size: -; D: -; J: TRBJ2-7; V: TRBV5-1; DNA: TGCGCCAGCAGCTTGGAAGGCGGACCCTACGAGCAGTACTTC; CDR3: CASSLEGGPYEQYF
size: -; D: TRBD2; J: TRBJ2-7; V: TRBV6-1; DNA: TGTGCCAGCAGGCTAGCGGGAGGAAAAACCTACGAGCAGTACTTC; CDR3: CASRLAGGKTYEQYF
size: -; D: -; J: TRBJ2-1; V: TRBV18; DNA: TGTGCCAGCTCACCACCATTGAGCGGCGGGATGCGAGGGAAGCAGTTCTTC; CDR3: CASSPPLSGGMRGKQFF
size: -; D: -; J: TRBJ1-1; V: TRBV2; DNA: TGTGCCAGCAGTGAGGGGGGCGGGACTGAAGCTTTCTTT; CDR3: CASSEGGGTEAFF
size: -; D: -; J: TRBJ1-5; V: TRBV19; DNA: TGTGCCAGTAGTTCAATCGGAGCCAACAATCAGCCCCAGCATTTT; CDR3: CASSSIGANNQPQHF
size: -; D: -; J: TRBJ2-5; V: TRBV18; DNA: TGTGCCAGCTCACCAGAGATAGAGACCCAGTACTTC; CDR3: CASSPEIETQYF
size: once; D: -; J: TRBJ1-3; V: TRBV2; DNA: TGTGCCAGCAGTGGGAGTGTGGGAAACACCATATATTTT; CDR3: CASSGSVGNTIYF
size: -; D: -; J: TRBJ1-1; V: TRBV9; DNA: TGTGCCAGCAGCGTAGTTTCCCGGAACACTGAAGCTTTCTTT; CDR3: CASSVVSRNTEAFF
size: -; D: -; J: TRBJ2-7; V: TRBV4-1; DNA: TGCGCCAGCAGCTCGTCTGGGGGCTTATACTACGAGCAGTACTTC; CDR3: CASSSSGGLYYEQYF
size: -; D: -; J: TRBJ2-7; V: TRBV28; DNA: TGTGCCAGCAGTTACGTCCTCAACCTTGGCTTGGGCTCCTACGAGCAGTACTTC; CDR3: CASSYVLNLGLGSYEQYF
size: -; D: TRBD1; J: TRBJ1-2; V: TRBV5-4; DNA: TGTGCCAGCAGCTTGGGGCAGGGGGATTCCGATGGCTACACCTTC; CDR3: CASSLGQGDSDGYTF
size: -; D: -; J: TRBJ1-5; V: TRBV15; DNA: TGTGCCACCAGCAGGATAAATCAGCCCCAGCATTTT; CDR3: CATSRINQPQHF
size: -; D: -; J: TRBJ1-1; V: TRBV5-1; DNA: TGCGCCAGCAGCTTGACCGAGAACACTGAAGCTTTCTTT; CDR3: CASSLTENTEAFF
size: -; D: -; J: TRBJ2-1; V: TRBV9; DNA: TGTGCCAGCAGCGCGTCCCGAATGGAGCAGTTCTTC; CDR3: CASSASRMEQFF
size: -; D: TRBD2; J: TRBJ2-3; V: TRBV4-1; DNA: TGCGCCAGCAGCCACTCACCGGGACAGAACACCAAGACTAGCGGGAGCACAGATACGCAGTATTTT; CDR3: CASSHSPGQNTKTSGSTDTQYF
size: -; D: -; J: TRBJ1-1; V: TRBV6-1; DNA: TGTGCCAGCAGGTCCGGGACGACCCTATCGCGGGCTTTCTTT; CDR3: CASRSGTTLSRAFF
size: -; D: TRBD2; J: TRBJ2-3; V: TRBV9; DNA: TGTGCCAGCAGCGTAGGACAGCGGGAGGGATACACAGATACGCAGTATTTT; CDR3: CASSVGQREGYTDTQYF
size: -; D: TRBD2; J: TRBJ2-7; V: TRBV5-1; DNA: TGCGCCAGCAGCTTGGCACTAGCGGCTTCCTACGAGCAGTACTTC; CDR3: CASSLALAASYEQYF
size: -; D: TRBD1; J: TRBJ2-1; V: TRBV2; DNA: TGTGCCAGCACGGGACAGGGTGGAAATGAGCAGTTCTTC; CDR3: CASTGQGGNEQFF
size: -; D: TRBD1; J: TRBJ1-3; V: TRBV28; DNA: TGTGCCAGCAGCAGGGGGGAGGTCGACACCATATATTTT; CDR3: CASSRGEVDTIYF
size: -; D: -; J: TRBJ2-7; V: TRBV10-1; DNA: TGCGCCAGCAGTGAGGTCGGGGAATACGAGCAGTACTTC; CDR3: CASSEVGEYEQYF
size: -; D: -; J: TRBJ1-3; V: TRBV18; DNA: TGTGCCAGCTCACCATCCATTATCTTGACAACCGGCCTGAGCTCTGGAAACACCATATATTTT; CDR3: CASSPSIILTTGLSSGNTIYF
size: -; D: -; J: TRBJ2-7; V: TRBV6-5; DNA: TGTGCCAGCAGCCGGGGCGAAGGCCACGAGCAGTACTTC; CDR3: CASSRGEGHEQYF